This T cell receptor beta chain was identified during a study of T cells after yellow fever vaccination. As for the study in general: Any fraction with a low cell number was prepared using SMART-Seq v4 Ultra Low Input.

Template-switching 5'RACE yielded the TCR cDNA; a universal primer site and UMIs were added in the process. TCRdb reprocessed the 5' RACE reads via MiXCR and lists one record per CDR3 protein. The sample contains hundreds of thousands of distinct CDR3 sequences, about 12% of which appear only once. To note about this clonotype: The antigen is undetermined.

Study-wide points: Only a small proportion of the clonotypes turned up in both the CD4 and the CD8 compartments, likely arising from convergent recombination.

The CDR3 loop spans 15 amino acids. The germline CDR1 and CDR2 sequences are SEHNR and FQNEAQ (reference sequence). Trimming cost V 9 bases and J 1 base; bases outside gene matches: 6. The source of this sequence is a young man who received the YFV17D yellow fever vaccine. The genes are TRBV7-9 and TRBJ2-1; 10 nucleotides match TRBD1. The sequencing here drew on PBMCs, taken on the day of the yellow fever booster vaccination. The CDR3 is CASMPGQGSYNEQFF. CDR3 sequence (DNA): TGTGCCAGTATGCCGGGACAGGGGTCCTACAATGAGCAGTTCTTC.